The 8 T cell receptor beta chains below were found in one sample sequenced in a study of shared clonotypes between healthy human individuals. Naive CD8 cells comprised CD45RO-negative, CCR7-positively selected cells, excluding terminally differentiated effector memory CD45RA+ cells. Generated by immunoSEQ multiplex PCR, the TCRdb table keeps only in-frame clones and is missing some. The repertoire holds under 1 million clones, approximately 97% seen once, with under 0.3% in the top ten. Sequenced sample: naive CD8+ T cells sorted from blood. These receptors all stem from a man aged 25 to 40 in good health.

This clone was seen a single time. This chain joins TRBV7-9 and TRBJ2-5; TRBD1 is a possible D gene (6 bases). CDR3 length equals 16 residues. Germline loops: CDR1 SEHNR, CDR2 FQNEAQ (reference sequence). Trimming removed 1 base from V and 3 bases from J, with 15 bases in between. CDR3 protein: CASSLVVTGLKETQYF. The DNA for the CDR3 is TGTGCCAGCAGCTTAGTAGTGACAGGATTAAAAGAGACCCAGTACTTC.

This clone appeared a single time. The V gene is TRBV7-2, the J gene TRBJ2-4; 9 nucleotides match TRBD1. V lost 4 bases to trimming and J lost 3 bases; unmatched junction nucleotides: 4. The germline V gene encodes CDR1 SGHTA and CDR2 FQGNSA. The CDR3 runs to 15 residues. The CDR3 coding sequence is TGTGCCAGCAGCTACCTGGGACAGGGCAAAAACATTCAGTACTTC. This encodes CASSYLGQGKNIQYF.

The chain recombines TRBV7-9 with TRBJ2-5; 12 bases are a match to TRBD1. Per the germline V gene, CDR1 is SEHNR and CDR2 is FQNEAQ (reference sequence). This CDR3 comprises 17 residues. After removal of 4 bases from V and 5 bases from J, the junction contained 11 bases not matched to a gene. This chain's CDR3 is CASSSPGQGAQGETQYF. CDR3 DNA sequence: TGTGCCAGCAGCTCGCCGGGACAGGGGGCGCAGGGTGAGACCCAGTACTTC.

The CDR3: CASSYGSSYGYTF. The CDR3 nucleotides are TGTGCCAGCAGTTATGGAAGCAGCTATGGCTACACCTTC. This chain joins TRBV27 and TRBJ1-2; the D is unclear. The V gene's germline CDR1 is MNHEY and CDR2 SMNVEV (reference sequence). V lost 4 bases, J lost 4 bases, and 10 bases lay in between. This CDR3 is 13 amino acids long.

This chain connects TRBV7-6 to TRBJ2-7; weak D call: TRBD2 (6 bases). Trimming removed 2 bases at V and 3 bases at J, with 11 bases between. This CDR3 comprises 14 residues. From germline, CDR1 is SGHVS and CDR2 FNYEAQ. The CDR3 loop reads CASSLTGVNYEQYF. CDR3 coding DNA: TGTGCCAGCAGCTTAACGGGGGTAAACTACGAGCAGTACTTC.

A few counts support this clone. V is TRBV7-9 and J is TRBJ2-7, with 16 bases lining up with TRBD2. Trimming took 3 bases from V and 3 from J; bases not matched to a gene: 8. The CDR3 length is 18 residues. The germline gives CDR1 SEHNR, CDR2 FQNEAQ (reference sequence). Here the CDR3 DNA reads TGTGCCAGCAGCTTTCCGGGACTAGCGGGAGGGCCTCTCTACGAGCAGTACTTC. It translates to CASSFPGLAGGPLYEQYF.

The chain joins TRBV7-9 to TRBJ2-5; 8 bases fit TRBD1. CDR1 SEHNR and CDR2 FQNEAQ come from the germline V gene (reference sequence). The CDR3 length is 14 residues. The junction had 7 bases not matched to a gene; V was cut back by 5 bases and J by 5 bases. In DNA, the CDR3 is TGTGCCAGCAGCGCAACAAACAGGGGGGAGACCCAGTACTTC. Translation gives CASSATNRGETQYF.

This clone appeared once. The chain recombines TRBV29-1 with TRBJ1-2; D is unresolved. Germline V CDR1 and CDR2: SQVTM, ANQGSEA. Between the trimmed V and J ends, which lost 3 bases and 1 base, there was a span of 6 bases. The CDR3 contains 12 residues. In DNA, the CDR3 is TGCAGCGTTGAGGGGAATAACTATGGCTACACCTTC. This gives the protein CSVEGNNYGYTF. The whole variable domain, remainder taken from reference TRBV29-1 and TRBJ1-2, is SAVISQKPSRDICQRGTSLTIQCQVDSQVTMMFWYRQQPGQSLTLIATANQGSEATYESGFVIDKFPISRPNLTFSTLTVSNMSPEDSSIYLCSVEGNNYGYTFGSGTRLTVV.